A few counts support the clone carrying this TCR beta chain. Antigen specificity is unknown. The source of the sample is a study of T-cell memory formation after mild COVID-19. Study-level information: For the most part, TCR clusters were specific to one donor.

This CDR3 is 16 amino acids long. V was pared by 1 base and J by 4 bases, with 8 bases of the junction left unmatched. The V gene's germline CDR1 is SGHAT and CDR2 FQNNGV. TCRdb reanalysed the 5' RACE reads using MiXCR and keeps one entry per CDR3 protein. This table has 150,000 to 200,000 distinct CDR3 sequences, 15% to 20% appearing once. Study-level findings and limits: The authors left the SARS-CoV-2 specificity of second-wave clones peaking on day 37 unconfirmed. Pre-infection memory showed some responding clones, and this suggested that cross-reactive memory joined.

The rearrangement joins TRBV11-2 to TRBJ2-3; 7 bases align to TRBD2. The TCR comes from an adult woman who had mild COVID-19 (a few samples of this study predate the infection). Cell type and time point are not known. Specimen: PBMCs or a T cell subset sorted from them (not recorded which). The CDR3 region is CASSLGGAGVADTQYF. Here the CDR3 DNA reads TGTGCCAGCAGCTTAGGAGGGGCGGGAGTGGCAGATACGCAGTATTTT.